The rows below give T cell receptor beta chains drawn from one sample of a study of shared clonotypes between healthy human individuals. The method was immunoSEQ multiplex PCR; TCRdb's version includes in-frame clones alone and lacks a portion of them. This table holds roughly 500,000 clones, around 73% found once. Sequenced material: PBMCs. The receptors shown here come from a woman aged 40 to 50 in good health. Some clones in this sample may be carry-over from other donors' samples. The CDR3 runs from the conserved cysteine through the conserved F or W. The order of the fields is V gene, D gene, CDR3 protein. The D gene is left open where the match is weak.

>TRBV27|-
CASSLEWGRRETQYF
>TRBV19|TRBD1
CASSTTGPPQPQHF
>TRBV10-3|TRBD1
CAISLGSTGGNEKLFF
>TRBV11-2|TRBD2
CASSLDLAGLGSFNEQFF
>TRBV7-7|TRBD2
CASSAGRTSGRTDTQYF
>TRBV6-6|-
CASRLQGSEAFF
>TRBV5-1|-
CASSLRAGPPDTQYF
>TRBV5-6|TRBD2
CASSNLAGGYNEQFF
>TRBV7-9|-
CASSHVGQFSGANVLTF
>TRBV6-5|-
CASISPWGANVLTF
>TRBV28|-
CASSLGRPSGGYTF
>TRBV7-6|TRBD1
CASSLAGTDTYEQYF
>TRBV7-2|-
CASSRESGQFF
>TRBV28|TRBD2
CASSSISRLTSGIYNEQFF
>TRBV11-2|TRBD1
CASSLTGSSHEQYF